This record concerns one TCR beta chain sequence. Antigen unknown. Data came from immunoSEQ multiplex PCR; TCRdb stores just in-frame clones and leaves some out. Among about 21,000 clones listed, about three quarters were seen once. The entry originates in a study of vaccination effects on CD4 cells after COVID-19. Sequencing in the ViraFEST assay came after antigen-specific CD4+ T cells had been expanded with viral peptide pools, which were used to stimulate PBMC. Culture lasted roughly 9 days before CD4+ T cell isolation. Vaccinated participants had no history of SARS-CoV-2 infection and tested negative for nucleocapsid antibodies. Each culture well received a few million PBMC. These cells were then cultured in IMDM with roughly 9.8 IU/ml IL-2 and around 10 ug/ml peptides. This receptor was identified in a human donor who received a COVID-19 vaccine. Source: CD4+ T cells from PBMCs cultured with HCoV-NL63 spike peptides, taken before COVID-19 vaccination.

CDR3 DNA sequence: TGTGCCAGCAGTCCCCGGGAGGACACTGAAGCTTTCTTT. Its translation: CASSPREDTEAFF. V and J are TRBV6-5 and TRBJ1-1; D call uncertain. The ends were cut back, 5 bases at V and 3 bases at J, with 10 bases in the middle. Germline V gene sequence: CDR1 MNHEY, CDR2 SVGAGI. The CDR3 has 13 residues.